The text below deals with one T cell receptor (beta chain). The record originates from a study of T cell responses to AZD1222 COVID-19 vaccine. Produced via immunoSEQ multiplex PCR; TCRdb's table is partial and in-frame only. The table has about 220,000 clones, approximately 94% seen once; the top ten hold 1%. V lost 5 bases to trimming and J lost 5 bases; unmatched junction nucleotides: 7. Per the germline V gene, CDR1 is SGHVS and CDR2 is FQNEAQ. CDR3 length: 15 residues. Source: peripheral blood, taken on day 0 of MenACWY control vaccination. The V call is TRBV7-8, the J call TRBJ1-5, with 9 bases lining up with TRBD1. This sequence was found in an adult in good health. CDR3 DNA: TGTGCCAGCAGCGCGACAGGGGGAGGGCATCAGCCCCAGCATTTT. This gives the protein CASSATGGGHQPQHF.